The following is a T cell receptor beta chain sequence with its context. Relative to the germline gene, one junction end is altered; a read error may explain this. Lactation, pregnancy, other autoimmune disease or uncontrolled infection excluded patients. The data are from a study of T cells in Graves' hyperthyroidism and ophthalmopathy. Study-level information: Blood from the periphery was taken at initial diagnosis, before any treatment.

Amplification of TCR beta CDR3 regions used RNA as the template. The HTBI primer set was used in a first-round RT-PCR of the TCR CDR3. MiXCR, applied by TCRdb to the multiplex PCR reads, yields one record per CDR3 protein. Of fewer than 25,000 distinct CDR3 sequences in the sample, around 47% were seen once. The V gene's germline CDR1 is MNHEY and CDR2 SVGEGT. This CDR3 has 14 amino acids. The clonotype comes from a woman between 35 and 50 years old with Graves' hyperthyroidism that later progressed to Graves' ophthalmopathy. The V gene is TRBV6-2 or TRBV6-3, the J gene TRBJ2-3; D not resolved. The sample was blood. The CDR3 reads CASGYSTPTDTQYF. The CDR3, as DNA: TGTGCCAGCGGTTACTCGACCCCCACAGATACGCAGTATTTT.